The present T cell receptor beta chain was sequenced within a study of blood T cell repertoires in COVID-19. About the study: Sample material is recorded as cDNA or gDNA derived from T cells, B-cell-depleted T cells, or PBMCs.

V lost 8 bases, J lost 3 bases, and 10 bases lay in between. The CDR3 is made up of 12 amino acids. Germline CDR1 reads ENHRY; CDR2 reads SYGVKD. Measured with immunoSEQ multiplex PCR; TCRdb has only the in-frame clones, and not every one. The profile covers about 200,000 clones, with about 81% appearing a single time and approximately 8.1% taken by the ten largest. The receptor was derived from a woman aged 55-75 years with COVID-19, enrolled during active disease. V is TRBV10-3 and J is TRBJ1-2; D gene uncertain. The sample comprised peripheral blood. CDR3: CAIATEDYGYTF. In DNA, the CDR3 is TGTGCCATCGCCACAGAAGACTATGGCTACACCTTC.